The 16 T cell receptor beta chains in this list originate from one sample, sequenced in a study of blood T cell repertoires in COVID-19. TCRdb's table, derived via immunoSEQ multiplex PCR, lists solely in-frame clones and lacks some. The table shows roughly 250,000 clones, with about 86% occurring only once. Sequencing was carried out using peripheral blood. Receptors were obtained from a man aged 35 to 55 with active or convalescent COVID-19.

The chain couples TRBV19 to TRBJ1-4, with D tentatively TRBD1 (5 bases). In germline, CDR1 is LNHDA, CDR2 SQIVND (reference sequence). Trimming left V 7 bases short and J 3 bases short, with 18 bases between. CDR3 length: 16 residues. The CDR3, as DNA: TGTGCCAGTACCTCCGACAGCCTCGGAGCTAATGAAAAACTGTTTTTT. Amino acid sequence: CASTSDSLGANEKLFF.

This chain uses TRBV27 with TRBJ1-2, with no clear D. Trimming stripped 0 bases from V and 2 bases from J, with 10 bases between. CDR3 length equals 15 residues. Per germline, CDR1 MNHEY and CDR2 SMNVEV (reference sequence). The CDR3, as DNA: TGTGCCAGCAGTTTATCCTGGACTCAAAACTATGGCTACACCTTC. Its translation: CASSLSWTQNYGYTF.

In nucleotides, the CDR3 is TGTGCCAGCAGCCGGGCCTCAGCGGGAGGACACGAGACCCAGTACTTC. As protein: CASSRASAGGHETQYF. The chain couples TRBV3-1 (or the pseudogene TRBV3-2) to TRBJ2-5, with 9 bases matching TRBD2. The V segment lost 4 bases and the J segment 5 bases; nucleotides outside the gene matches: 11. This CDR3 is built from 16 residues. CDR1 is LGHDT and CDR2 is YNNKEL in the germline V gene (reference sequence).

The CDR3, as DNA: TGTGCCAGCAGCTCGATGATTGGGACTAGCGGGGGTCATACGCAGTATTTT. It specifies CASSSMIGTSGGHTQYF. This sequence joins TRBV7-9 and TRBJ2-3, with 14 bases lining up with TRBD2. Germline V gene data show CDR1 as SEHNR and CDR2 as FQNEAQ (reference sequence). The CDR3 has 17 amino acids. V dropped 4 bases and J dropped 7; count of bases not matched to a gene: 10.

V usage is TRBV6-1 and J usage is TRBJ1-2, with D hard to call. This CDR3 is built from 15 residues. The germline CDR1 and CDR2 sequences are MNHNS and SASEGT. Trimming cost V 2 bases and J 8 bases, with 18 bases left between them. Here the CDR3 reads CASSERPGAVFGYTF. DNA of the CDR3: TGTGCCAGCAGTGAAAGGCCGGGTGCGGTTTTCGGCTACACCTTC.

The J gene is TRBJ1-6, the V gene TRBV19, with TRBD1 as a possible D gene (6 bases). The germline CDR1 and CDR2 sequences are LNHDA and SQIVND (reference sequence). Trimming stripped 3 bases from V and 0 bases from J, with 24 bases between. The CDR3 consists of 21 residues. The CDR3 loop reads CASSIPHGGTLPSSYNSPLHF. The CDR3 DNA reads TGTGCCAGTAGTATCCCCCACGGGGGGACACTCCCAAGCTCCTATAATTCACCCCTCCACTTT.

The rearrangement uses TRBV5-6 and TRBJ2-7; 7 bases are shared with TRBD2. The CDR3 extends over 16 amino acids. Germline CDR1 SGHDT, CDR2 YYEEEE. The V segment lost 2 bases and the J segment 0 bases; nucleotides outside the gene matches: 8. CDR3 residues: CASSLKRGVLSYEQYF. The CDR3 coding sequence is TGTGCCAGCAGCTTAAAGCGGGGCGTACTCTCCTACGAGCAGTACTTC.

The rearrangement uses TRBV11-3 and TRBJ2-7; perhaps TRBD2 as D (7 bases). The length of the CDR3 is 15 residues. The germline gives CDR1 SGHNT, CDR2 YENEEA. Between the trimmed V and J ends, which lost 0 bases and 6 bases, there was a span of 15 bases. The CDR3 DNA reads as TGTGCCAGCAGCTTAGAGGCCCAGGGAGGGGGCGAGCAGTACTTC. Its protein is CASSLEAQGGGEQYF.

CDR3 sequence reads: CASSPGGSANYEQYF. Here the CDR3 DNA reads TGTGCCAGCAGCCCAGGGGGATCCGCGAACTACGAGCAGTACTTC. The chain combines TRBV9 with TRBJ2-7; 7 nucleotides agree with TRBD1. The CDR3 contains 15 residues. Germline CDR1 SGDLS, CDR2 YYNGEE. The junction had 10 bases not matched to a gene; V was cut back by 4 bases and J by 3 bases.

This sequence joins TRBV10-3 and TRBJ2-7; D unclear. The V gene's germline CDR1 is ENHRY and CDR2 SYGVKD. This CDR3 spans 12 amino acids. V was shortened by 4 bases and J by 3 bases, with 7 bases between the two germline ends. The CDR3 nucleotides read TGTGCCATCAGTGGCCTAAACTACGAGCAGTACTTC. It yields the protein CAISGLNYEQYF.

V is TRBV11-3 and J is TRBJ1-1; D not certain. Trimming left V 7 bases short and J 1 base short, with 13 bases between. Germline CDR1 and CDR2: SGHNT and YENEEA. This CDR3 is 14 amino acids long. The CDR3 region is CASTYLSGNTEAFF. CDR3 in DNA: TGTGCCAGCACCTACTTGTCGGGGAACACTGAAGCTTTCTTT.

This clone was found a few times. The gene calls are TRBV6-5 and TRBJ1-2; possible D gene TRBD1, 5 bases. The CDR3 contains 13 residues. The ends were cut back, 2 bases at V and 8 bases at J, with 12 bases in the middle. Germline-derived CDR1 and CDR2 are MNHEY and SVGAGI. This CDR3 reads CASSYIQGGGYTF. The CDR3 DNA is TGTGCCAGCAGTTACATTCAGGGAGGAGGCTACACCTTC.

The V and J genes are TRBV29-1 and TRBJ1-1, with D possibly matching TRBD1 (6 bases). The CDR3 covers 17 residues. Germline lookup yields CDR1 SQVTM and CDR2 ANQGSEA. Between the trimmed V and J ends, which lost 2 bases and 6 bases, there was a span of 25 bases. CDR3 sequence reads: CSVESEQGWVGRSEAFF. CDR3 nucleotide sequence: TGCAGCGTTGAATCAGAACAGGGCTGGGTCGGGAGGTCTGAAGCTTTCTTT.

The gene calls are TRBV9 and TRBJ1-6; D unresolved. Germline V gene data show CDR1 as SGDLS and CDR2 as YYNGEE. The CDR3 has 15 residues. Trimming took off 2 bases at V and 6 bases at J, with 12 bases between the two ends. The CDR3 sequence: CASSVLSGSNSPLHF. Written as DNA, the CDR3 is TGTGCCAGCAGCGTCTTAAGCGGAAGTAATTCACCCCTCCACTTT.

CDR3 protein: CASSLRATSGNTDTQYF. As DNA, the CDR3 is TGTGCCAGCAGCCTGAGAGCAACTAGCGGAAACACAGATACGCAGTATTTT. V is TRBV9 and J is TRBJ2-3, with 8 bases fitting TRBD2. Germline V gives CDR1 SGDLS, CDR2 YYNGEE. Losses at the gene ends were 4 bases for V and 2 bases for J; bases not matched to a gene: 12. This CDR3 contains 17 residues.

The J gene is TRBJ2-6, the V gene TRBV7-3; no reliable D call. Per germline, CDR1 SGHTA and CDR2 FQGTGA. This CDR3 contains 15 residues. Trimming took 5 bases from V and 4 from J, leaving 12 bases between them. The CDR3: CASSHAAAGANVLTF. The CDR3 DNA is TGTGCCAGCAGCCATGCGGCTGCCGGGGCCAACGTCCTGACTTTC. The full variable domain, its missing parts supplied by reference TRBV7-3 and TRBJ2-6, is GAGVSQTPSNKVTEKGKYVELRCDPISGHTALYWYRQSLGQGPEFLIYFQGTGAADDSGLPNDRFFAVRPEGSVSTLKIQRTERGDSAVYLCASSHAAAGANVLTFGAGSRLTVL.